These 25 T cell receptor beta chains came from one sample sequenced in a study of T cells in women clearing cervical HPV infection. This table comes from immunoSEQ multiplex PCR, and its TCRdb copy is limited to in-frame clones, with some not included. The record lists around 44,000 clones, of which the ten most abundant hold 7.6%. The sequenced material came from blood buffy coat. All receptors derive from a woman aged 18 to 75 with a cervical HPV16 infection that either progressed to CIN3+ or cleared (not recorded which).

Concerning this clone: The read is 3 residues too short to cover the CDR3 end, so that end is filled in from the germline J gene. The chain carries TRBV28 and TRBJ2-6; D is possibly TRBD2 (5 bases). V shed 10 bases and J shed 3 bases, with 16 bases lying between them. There are 15 residues in the CDR3. Germline values: CDR1 MDHEN, CDR2 SYDVKM. The CDR3 bases that were read are TGTGCCACCTCACCCGGGGATTATGGGGCCAACGTC. Its translation: CATSPGDYGANV. The CDR3 in its entirety is CATSPGDYGANVLTF.

Turning to this clone: The CDR3 is cut off 3 residues early in the read; its end comes from the germline J gene. The chain recombines TRBV10-1 with TRBJ2-7; a weak D match, TRBD2 (6 bases). Germline V lookup: CDR1 WNHNN, CDR2 SYGVQD (reference sequence). Trimming shortened V by 5 bases and J by 1 base, and 9 bases separated the two germline ends. The CDR3 has 13 residues. The CDR3 bases that were read are TGCGCCAGCAGTCCAGGGAGGTCCTACGAG. Translation: CASSPGRSYE. In full, the CDR3 is CASSPGRSYEQYF.

A note on this clone: The observed sequence ends 3 residues before the CDR3 terminus, with the missing tail filled in from the germline J gene. V and J are TRBV18 and TRBJ2-3; 12 nucleotides line up with TRBD2. Trimming at V came to 3 bases and at J to 2 bases, leaving 3 bases not matched to a gene. This CDR3 comprises 16 residues. From germline, CDR1 is KGHSH and CDR2 LQKENI. The CDR3 DNA, read in part, is TGTGCCAGCTCACCGCCTAGCGGGGGGGACACAGATACG. It yields the protein CASSPPSGGDTDT. The CDR3 reads in full as CASSPPSGGDTDTQYF.

In the case of this clone: With the read ending 3 residues before the CDR3 end, the germline J gene is used to fill in that end. The genes are TRBV7-2 and TRBJ2-7; a possible D gene is TRBD1 (6 bases). The V and J ends lost 0 bases and 2 bases respectively, with 8 bases between them. This CDR3 spans 14 amino acids. CDR1 and CDR2 from the germline V gene are SGHTA and FQGNSA. CDR3 loop: CASSLATGPYEQYF. The CDR3 bases that were read are TGTGCCAGCAGCTTAGCGACAGGACCCTACGAG.

Note on this clone: The CDR3 end lies 3 residues beyond the end of the read and is filled in from the germline J gene. The chain combines TRBV18 with TRBJ1-1; possible D gene TRBD1, 5 bases. The V gene's germline CDR1 is KGHSH and CDR2 LQKENI. V was shortened by 4 bases and J by 2 bases, with 11 bases between the two germline ends. CDR3 size: 14 residues. The CDR3 DNA, read in part, is TGTGCCAGCTCACTGGGGGGGGGAAACACTGAA. It translates to CASSLGGGNTE. The whole CDR3 sequence is CASSLGGGNTEAFF.

As regards this clone: The read gets to within 3 residues of the CDR3 end, and the germline J gene fills in the rest. J is TRBJ1-1 and V is TRBV6-4; a weak D match, TRBD1 (6 bases). This CDR3 spans 13 amino acids. V lost 6 bases and J lost 3, with 11 bases in between. CDR1 is MRHNA and CDR2 is SNTAGT in the germline V gene. CDR3 bases read: TGTGCCAGCAGCGAAACAGGGTACACTGAA. Protein: CASSETGYTE. The entire CDR3 protein reads CASSETGYTEAFF.

Note on this clone: Sequencing ends 3 residues short of the CDR3 end; the germline J gene provides the rest. The V gene is TRBV7-9, the J gene TRBJ1-1; D may be TRBD1 (5 bases). The CDR3 has 15 amino acids. Germline assignment: CDR1 SEHNR and CDR2 FQNEAQ (reference sequence). V was shortened by 1 base and J by 5 bases, with 14 bases between the two germline ends. CDR3 region: CASSLDQGRGTEAFF. The sequenced part of the CDR3 DNA is TGTGCCAGCAGCTTAGATCAGGGCCGGGGGACTGAA.

Comments on this clone: From the germline J gene comes the end of the CDR3, since the read stops 3 residues before it. This chain joins TRBV12-3 or TRBV12-4 and TRBJ2-5; D remains unclear. V dropped 5 bases and J dropped 2 bases, with 3 bases sitting between them. The CDR3 is made up of 11 amino acids. The CDR3 is CASSLQETQYF. CDR3 DNA (partial): TGTGCCAGCAGTCTACAAGAGACC.

With respect to this clone: The read is 3 residues too short to cover the CDR3 end, so that end is filled in from the germline J gene. The V call is TRBV4-1, the J call TRBJ1-1, with D perhaps matching TRBD1 (5 bases). Trimming pared 0 bases from V and 4 bases from J, leaving 18 bases between. The germline gives CDR1 MGHRA, CDR2 YSYEKL. There are 17 residues in the CDR3. The sequenced CDR3 bases are TGCGCCAGCAGCCAAGAACCCCTGATGGGGGGAGGCACTGAA. This gives the protein CASSQEPLMGGGTE. The CDR3 in full is CASSQEPLMGGGTEAFF.

About this clone: The read stops 3 residues short of the end of the CDR3; the missing end is completed from the germline J gene. The chain carries TRBV20-1 and TRBJ2-6; D remains ambiguous. Germline V lookup: CDR1 DFQATT, CDR2 SNEGSKA (reference sequence). V lost 5 bases and J 4 bases, leaving 12 bases between the germline ends. The CDR3 sequence is 14 residues long. Incomplete CDR3 DNA: TGCAGTGCTTCACCCAGGTCCGGGGCCAACGTC. It is translated as CSASPRSGANV. The full CDR3 reads CSASPRSGANVLTF.

Remarks on this clone: Coverage ceases 3 residues before the CDR3 finishes, and the germline J gene fills in the end. V is TRBV19 and J is TRBJ1-2, with TRBD1 identical over 9 bases. The V and J ends lost 1 base and 6 bases, in that order; junction bases with no gene match: 6. Looked up from germline, CDR1 is LNHDA and CDR2 is SQIVND (reference sequence). CDR3 length equals 15 residues. Incomplete CDR3 DNA: TGTGCCAGTAGTATAGGGGACAGGGAACTCCATGGC. This translates into CASSIGDRELHG. The whole CDR3 protein is CASSIGDRELHGYTF.

A word on this clone: With the read ending 3 residues before the CDR3 end, the germline J gene is used to fill in that end. This sample includes further DNA sequences coding for the same CDR3. The chain has TRBV23-1 and TRBJ1-2; 9 bases are shared with TRBD1. TRBV23-1 is an ORF for which the function is uncertain. With 2 bases clipped from V and 4 bases from J, the junction kept 2 bases outside the gene matches. The CDR3 sequence is 14 residues long. Incomplete CDR3 DNA: TGCGCCAGCAGTCAACGGGACAGGGCCTATGGC. It translates to CASSQRDRAYG. The whole CDR3 reads CASSQRDRAYGYTF.

CDR3 bases read: TGTGCCAGTGGGGGGGTAACTGAA. This codes for CASGGVTE. The CDR3 reads in full as CASGGVTEAFF. The V gene is TRBV2, the J gene TRBJ1-1; D perhaps matches TRBD1 (5 bases). The read terminates 3 residues before the CDR3 end, so the remaining end is supplied by the germline J gene. Germline-derived CDR1 and CDR2 are SNHLY and FYNNEI. The CDR3 consists of 11 residues. V lost 9 bases and J lost 5, with 10 bases in between. The variable domain in full, completed from reference TRBV2 and TRBJ1-1, reads EPEVTQTPSHQVTQMGQEVILRCVPISNHLYFYWYRQILGQKVEFLVSFYNNEISEKSEIFDDQFSVERPDGSNFTLKIRSTKLEDSAMYFCASGGVTEAFFGQGTRLTVV.

In the case of this clone: The CDR3 end is not reached by the read, which stops 3 residues before it; the germline J gene fills it in. V is TRBV12-3 or TRBV12-4 and J is TRBJ2-1, with 14 bases lining up with TRBD2. J was trimmed by 0 bases and V by 6 bases; bases with no gene match: 4. This CDR3 has 17 amino acids. This chain's CDR3 is CASSGTSGSSSYNEQFF. CDR3 DNA, as far as it was read: TGTGCCAGCAGCGGGACTAGCGGGAGTAGCTCCTACAATGAG.

Concerning this clone itself: Sequencing ends 3 residues short of the CDR3 end; the germline J gene provides the rest. Other nucleotide sequences from this sample produce the same CDR3. J is TRBJ1-1 and V is TRBV29-1; TRBD1 matches at 8 bases. This CDR3 has 15 residues. Germline V gives CDR1 SQVTM, CDR2 ANQGSEA. CDR3 sequence: CSVVIQQGQGGEAFF. The sequenced part of the CDR3 DNA is TGCAGCGTCGTAATCCAACAAGGACAGGGTGGCGAA.

As for this clone: The read ends 3 residues before the CDR3 terminus; that terminus is restored from the germline J gene. The chain employs TRBV20-1 and TRBJ1-6; 8 bases agree with TRBD1. CDR3 size: 14 residues. V lost 0 bases to trimming and J lost 7 bases; unmatched junction nucleotides: 2. Per the germline V gene, CDR1 is DFQATT and CDR2 is SNEGSKA (reference sequence). The CDR3 DNA, read in part, is TGCAGTGCTAGAGATCCAGGGGGCAATTCACCC. Its protein is CSARDPGGNSP. The entire CDR3 sequence reads CSARDPGGNSPLHF.

In regard to this clone: The read comes to an end 3 residues before the CDR3 does, leaving the germline J gene to fill in the end. The rearrangement joins TRBV18 to TRBJ1-3, with D maybe TRBD1 (6 bases). The CDR3 extends over 15 amino acids. Trimming cost V 2 bases and J 0 bases, with 8 bases left between them. Germline V CDR1 and CDR2: KGHSH, LQKENI. The sequenced CDR3 bases are TGTGCCAGCTCACCAGACAGGAGCTCTGGAAACACC. This translates into CASSPDRSSGNT. The entire CDR3 protein is CASSPDRSSGNTIYF.

On this clone: Read coverage stops 3 residues before the CDR3 terminus; the germline J gene supplies the remainder. The chain is built from TRBV27 and TRBJ2-7; TRBD1 matches at 8 bases. The germline gives CDR1 MNHEY, CDR2 SMNVEV (reference sequence). The CDR3 totals 14 residues. The V and J ends lost 3 bases and 3 bases, in that order; junction bases with no gene match: 4. CDR3 DNA (partial): TGTGCCAGCAGTTTCGGGACAGGTAACTACGAG. It translates to CASSFGTGNYE. The complete CDR3 protein is CASSFGTGNYEQYF.

Notes on this clone: The read gets to within 3 residues of the CDR3 end, and the germline J gene fills in the rest. The rearrangement links TRBV19 to TRBJ2-7; 14 positions agree with TRBD2. Trimming took 6 bases from V and 5 from J; bases not matched to a gene: 15. Germline V gene data show CDR1 as LNHDA and CDR2 as SQIVND (reference sequence). CDR3 length equals 18 residues. This CDR3 is CASRKGAGTSGRSDEQYF. CDR3 DNA, as far as it was read: TGTGCCAGTAGGAAGGGAGCCGGGACTAGCGGGAGATCCGACGAG.

A word on this clone: The CDR3 end is not reached by the read, which stops 3 residues before it; the germline J gene fills it in. The chain has TRBV28 and TRBJ2-2, with no clear D. V lost 2 bases and J 5 bases, leaving 6 bases between the germline ends. CDR3 length: 13 amino acids. Per germline, CDR1 MDHEN and CDR2 SYDVKM. The CDR3 sequence is CASSLVRTGELFF. CDR3 bases read: TGTGCCAGCAGTTTAGTGCGAACCGGGGAG. The whole variable domain, filled in from reference TRBV28 and TRBJ2-2, reads DVKVTQSSRYLVKRTGEKVFLECVQDMDHENMFWYRQDPGLGLRLIYFSYDVKMKEKGDIPEGYSVSREKKERFSLILESASTNQTSMYLCASSLVRTGELFFGEGSRLTVL.

In regard to this clone: The read is 3 residues too short to cover the CDR3 end, so that end is filled in from the germline J gene. The chain links TRBV28 to TRBJ1-5; D gene ambiguous. V was trimmed by 4 bases and J by 9 bases, leaving 10 bases between them. Germline-derived CDR1 and CDR2 are MDHEN and SYDVKM. The CDR3 is made up of 12 amino acids. The CDR3 DNA, read in part, is TGTGCCAGCAGTTCGGGGTTTCGGCCC. Translation gives CASSSGFRP. The CDR3 reads in full as CASSSGFRPQHF.

A remark on this clone: The junction and the germline gene differ at one end; a read error may be behind it. The read falls 3 residues short of the CDR3 end, and the missing part is taken from the germline J gene. V is TRBV7-7 and J is TRBJ2-2; TRBD1 matches at 9 bases. The CDR3 has 16 amino acids. CDR1 and CDR2 (germline): SSHAT, FNYEAQ (reference sequence). CDR3 amino acids: CASSLTGTGSTGELFF. CDR3 DNA (partial): TGTGCTAGCAGCTTAACCGGGACAGGGTCCACCGGGGAG. Filled out from reference TRBV7-7 and TRBJ2-2, the complete variable domain reads GAGVSQSPRYKVTKRGQDVTLRCDPISSHATLYWYQQALGQGPEFLTYFNYEAQPDKSGLPSDRFSAERPEGSISTLTIQRTEQRDSAMYRCASSLTGTGSTGELFFGEGSRLTVL.

A note on this clone: The CDR3 end lies 3 residues beyond the end of the read and is filled in from the germline J gene. The gene calls are TRBV7-3 and TRBJ2-5; 11 bases are shared with TRBD2. Germline assignment: CDR1 SGHTA and CDR2 FQGTGA. The CDR3 is made up of 15 amino acids. After removal of 3 bases from V and 2 bases from J, the junction contained 2 bases not matched to a gene. The chain's CDR3 is CASSFVAGGQETQYF. Incomplete CDR3 DNA: TGTGCCAGCAGCTTTGTAGCGGGGGGGCAAGAGACC.

CDR3 sequence reads: CASSFGGLNQPQHF. CDR3 DNA (partial): TGTGCCAGCAGTTTTGGAGGGTTAAATCAGCCC. The chain combines TRBV28 with TRBJ1-5, with unresolved D. The observed sequence ends 3 residues before the CDR3 terminus, with the missing tail filled in from the germline J gene. In germline, CDR1 is MDHEN, CDR2 SYDVKM. Trimming cost V 3 bases and J 4 bases, with 10 bases left between them. CDR3 length: 14 amino acids.

Details on this clone: The sequenced fragment ends 3 residues before the CDR3 boundary, so the rest is inferred from the germline J gene. This sequence joins TRBV30 and TRBJ1-2; D is ambiguous. The CDR3 length is 15 residues. With 4 bases removed from V and 2 bases from J, the gap between germline ends came to 17 bases. Germline-derived CDR1 and CDR2 are GTSNPN and SVGIG (reference sequence). The CDR3 spells CAWNIRPYVNYGYTF. Partial CDR3 DNA: TGTGCCTGGAACATACGCCCGTACGTGAACTATGGC.